These T cell receptor beta chains were read from a single sample in a study of metastatic and nonmetastatic thyroid tumors. TCRdb re-processed the PCR reads through MiXCR. The top ten clones hold less than 45% of a sample with around 19,000 clones, 15% to 19% of them seen once. The sequenced sample was blood. These receptors were taken from a female donor with papillary thyroid cancer or a benign thyroid nodule (not recorded which). Some clones in this sample may be carry-over from other donors' samples. Each CDR3 is given without its conserved first and last residue.

j_gene	v_gene	len	CDR3aa
TRBJ2-3	TRBV24-1	13	ATQAPPPSTDTQY
TRBJ2-1	TRBV18	13	ASSLRQGKGNEQF
TRBJ1-4	TRBV5-1	11	ASAGGKEEKLF
TRBJ1-6	TRBV12-3/TRBV12-4	13	ASSSATGGNSPLH
TRBJ1-1	TRBV28	9	ASSLWREAF
TRBJ2-5	TRBV7-2	11	ASSRGPQETQY
TRBJ1-1	TRBV3-1	13	ASSPRVIRGTEAF
TRBJ1-5	TRBV28	11	ASSPVIDQPQH
TRBJ2-1	TRBV11-2	11	ASSPRVYNEQF
TRBJ1-5	TRBV5-6	15	ASSHTGTGGPQQPQH
TRBJ2-1	TRBV6-1	14	ASSIPGLGRFDEQF
TRBJ1-2	TRBV27	13	ASSSGQGPNYGYT
TRBJ2-7	TRBV6-2/TRBV6-3	14	ASSHVWGKSSYEQY
TRBJ2-1	TRBV9	13	ASSPQVGLLNEQF
TRBJ2-7	TRBV19	13	ASNQGGQGSHEQY
TRBJ2-3	TRBV4-1	16	ASSLRMVTSGITDTQY
TRBJ2-7	TRBV19	13	ASSLGTGGFYEQY
TRBJ2-2	TRBV30	12	ACPRGGRTGELF
TRBJ2-1	TRBV20-1	12	SARRLEGYNEQF
TRBJ2-2	TRBV7-2	14	ASSLMLAGNTGELF